Below, 32 T cell receptor beta chains from the same sample are listed, as sequenced in a study of blood T cell repertoires in COVID-19. Sequenced by immunoSEQ multiplex PCR; TCRdb stores in-frame clones only, minus some. The sample shows 100,000 or so clones, 80% to 90% of them seen only once. Specimen: PBMCs or T cells enriched from blood (not recorded which). The receptors were gathered from a woman between 50 and 59 years old who had recovered from COVID-19.

The V call is TRBV28, the J call TRBJ2-5; 8 nucleotides agree with TRBD2. The CDR3 is 15 residues long. Germline CDR1 reads MDHEN; CDR2 reads SYDVKM. The V segment lost 9 bases and the J segment 2 bases; nucleotides outside the gene matches: 11. The CDR3 DNA follows: TGTGCCAGTGGTAAAACTAGCGGAATACAAGAGACCCAGTACTTC. Translated: CASGKTSGIQETQYF.

V is TRBV9 and J is TRBJ2-3, with TRBD2 matching 9 bases. The J segment lost 6 bases and the V segment lost 4 bases, leaving 12 bases of the junction unmatched. CDR1 SGDLS and CDR2 YYNGEE come from the germline V gene. CDR3 length equals 16 residues. This chain's CDR3 is CASSPQVASGTDTQYF. The DNA of the CDR3 is TGTGCCAGCAGCCCCCAGGTGGCTAGCGGGACTGATACGCAGTATTTT.

This clone was found once. CDR3 nucleotide sequence: TGTGCCAGCCACACCCCCGGACAGGGTGATCAGCCCCAGCATTTT. It yields the protein CASHTPGQGDQPQHF. V usage is TRBV7-2 and J usage is TRBJ1-5; 8 bases fit TRBD1. Germline V lookup: CDR1 SGHTA, CDR2 FQGNSA. This CDR3 comprises 15 residues. The J segment lost 5 bases and the V segment lost 8 bases, leaving 11 bases of the junction unmatched.

This chain links TRBV5-6 with TRBJ1-4, with D tentatively TRBD1 (6 bases). The CDR3 consists of 14 residues. V was shortened by 5 bases and J by 8 bases, with 16 bases between the two germline ends. CDR1 SGHDT and CDR2 YYEEEE come from the germline V gene. The CDR3 region has the DNA TGTGCCAGCAGGCCCTTGGGGGCAGGGGAAAAACTGTTTTTT. It specifies CASRPLGAGEKLFF.

The V gene is TRBV30, the J gene TRBJ1-1, with a possible D match to TRBD1 (6 bases). CDR1 and CDR2 (germline): GTSNPN, SVGIG (reference sequence). The CDR3 totals 14 residues. With 2 bases removed from V and 5 bases from J, the gap between germline ends came to 15 bases. The CDR3 protein is CAWSPGRGRTEAFF. In DNA, the CDR3 is TGTGCCTGGAGTCCGGGGAGGGGGAGGACTGAAGCTTTCTTT.

This sequence joins TRBV28 and TRBJ2-5; tentatively, D is TRBD1 (6 bases). The V gene lost 1 base and the J gene lost 3 bases, with 15 bases spanning the gap. CDR1 and CDR2 (germline): MDHEN, SYDVKM. The CDR3 is made up of 16 amino acids. CDR3: CASSLSTGAKKETQYF. The CDR3 bases are TGTGCCAGCAGTTTATCGACAGGTGCGAAAAAAGAGACCCAGTACTTC.

The chain combines TRBV6-5 with TRBJ1-1; TRBD1 aligns across 8 bases. Looked up from germline, CDR1 is MNHEY and CDR2 is SVGAGI. This CDR3 spans 14 amino acids. J was trimmed by 1 base and V by 6 bases; bases with no gene match: 4. CDR3 nucleotides: TGTGCCAGCAGACCCGGGACAGGGAACACTGAAGCTTTCTTT. Its translation: CASRPGTGNTEAFF.

This clone has just one count. The chain is built from TRBV29-1 and TRBJ1-2; 9 nucleotides align to TRBD1. The J segment lost 8 bases and the V segment lost 3 bases, leaving 7 bases of the junction unmatched. The CDR3 sequence is 13 residues long. Germline loops: CDR1 SQVTM, CDR2 ANQGSEA. CDR3 residues: CSVEGDRVSGYTF. The CDR3 coding sequence is TGCAGCGTTGAGGGGGACAGGGTGAGCGGCTACACCTTC.

The V and J genes are TRBV7-2 and TRBJ1-5; 9 bases are a match to TRBD1. The CDR3 has 15 amino acids. The V gene end was trimmed by 5 bases and the J gene end by 0 bases; junction bases not matched to a gene: 2. CDR1 is SGHTA and CDR2 is FQGNSA in the germline V gene. The CDR3 DNA is TGTGCCAGCAGCAGACAGGGGGTTAGCAATCAGCCCCAGCATTTT. It is translated as CASSRQGVSNQPQHF.

In its sample, this clone was seen once. The rearrangement links TRBV5-4 to TRBJ2-1, with 7 bases aligning to TRBD2. Trimming cost V 7 bases and J 8 bases; bases outside gene matches: 12. Germline-derived CDR1 and CDR2 are SGHNT and YYREEE (reference sequence). The CDR3 has 14 amino acids. CDR3 sequence reads: CASFPGRGQDEQFF. Written as DNA, the CDR3 is TGTGCCAGCTTCCCGGGGAGGGGCCAGGATGAGCAGTTCTTC. Combining the CDR3 with reference TRBV5-4 and TRBJ2-1 gives the whole variable domain ETGVTQSPTHLIKTRGQQVTLRCSSQSGHNTVSWYQQALGQGPQFIFQYYREEENGRGNFPPRFSGLQFPNYSSELNVNALELDDSALYLCASFPGRGQDEQFFGPGTRLTVL.

This clone was detected only once. The J gene is TRBJ1-2, the V gene TRBV28, with 12 bases fitting TRBD1. Germline CDR1 is MDHEN and CDR2 is SYDVKM. V was pared by 2 bases and J by 5 bases, with 3 bases of the junction left unmatched. The CDR3 is 15 residues long. The CDR3 spells CASSLGTGGLYGYTF. DNA of the CDR3: TGTGCCAGCAGTTTAGGGACAGGGGGCTTGTATGGCTACACCTTC.

This clone was picked up one time. V is TRBV20-1 and J is TRBJ1-2; tentative D call: TRBD1 (5 bases). V lost 5 bases and J 8 bases, leaving 9 bases between the germline ends. Germline CDR1 is DFQATT and CDR2 is SNEGSKA (reference sequence). This CDR3 has 10 residues. This CDR3 reads CSAWSGGYTF. The CDR3 DNA is TGCAGTGCTTGGTCAGGGGGCTACACCTTC.

There are a few counts of this clone. The chain joins TRBV13 to TRBJ2-7, with 9 bases identical to TRBD1. This CDR3 comprises 18 residues. After removal of 1 base from V and 2 bases from J, the junction contained 12 bases not matched to a gene. From germline, CDR1 is PRHDT and CDR2 FYEKMQ (reference sequence). This CDR3 is CASSLAPSRTGGAYEQYF. For the CDR3, the DNA is TGTGCCAGCAGCTTAGCCCCCTCCCGAACAGGGGGCGCCTACGAGCAGTACTTC.

This chain uses TRBV28 with TRBJ2-2, with TRBD2 as a possible D gene (5 bases). The V gene lost 11 bases and the J gene lost 4 bases, with 20 bases spanning the gap. CDR3 length: 15 residues. In germline, CDR1 is MDHEN, CDR2 SYDVKM. The CDR3 DNA reads TGTGCCGGGCCGTTCGGACGGGGTAGCACCGGGGAGCTGTTTTTT. Its protein is CAGPFGRGSTGELFF.

V and J are TRBV20-1 and TRBJ1-2; D gene unclear. Between the trimmed V and J ends, which lost 2 bases and 12 bases, there was a span of 13 bases. From germline, CDR1 is DFQATT and CDR2 SNEGSKA (reference sequence). This CDR3 has 11 residues. The chain's CDR3 is CSARPGWEHTF. Here the CDR3 DNA reads TGCAGTGCTAGACCGGGGTGGGAACACACCTTC.

The V gene is TRBV2, the J gene TRBJ2-6; 9 nucleotides line up with TRBD1. Unmatched junction bases numbered 13, after V lost 3 bases and J lost 1 base. CDR1 and CDR2 from the germline V gene are SNHLY and FYNNEI. The CDR3 is 20 amino acids. The CDR3 sequence: CASSDQTGTGPSSGANVLTF. CDR3 sequence (DNA): TGTGCCAGCAGTGACCAAACCGGGACAGGGCCTTCGTCTGGGGCCAACGTCCTGACTTTC.

The CDR3 DNA is TGTGCCAGCACCGGGGCGGCTAGCGGGGAAGAGACCCAGTACTTC. Encoded protein: CASTGAASGEETQYF. V gene TRBV6-5 combines with J gene TRBJ2-5; 9 positions agree with TRBD2. V was clipped by 7 bases and J by 3 bases; unmatched bases: 9. The germline V gene has CDR1 MNHEY and CDR2 SVGAGI. The CDR3 length is 15 residues.

The CDR3 nucleotides are TGCGCCAGCAGCTCCAACTGGGGAGGCACAGATACGCAGTATTTT. Translating gives CASSSNWGGTDTQYF. The chain couples TRBV5-1 to TRBJ2-3; D is perhaps TRBD2 (5 bases). Trimming took 3 bases from V and 1 from J, leaving 12 bases between them. The CDR3 is 15 residues long. CDR1 and CDR2 (germline): SGHRS, YFSETQ.

The chain couples TRBV18 to TRBJ2-7; the match to TRBD2 covers 10 bases. The CDR3 loop spans 16 amino acids. The germline gives CDR1 KGHSH, CDR2 LQKENI. V shed 6 bases, J shed 1 base, and the junction held 9 bases outside the gene matches. CDR3 residues: CASSRVGLAVSYEQYF. CDR3 coding DNA: TGTGCCAGCTCCCGAGTCGGACTAGCGGTTTCCTACGAGCAGTACTTC.

With respect to this clone: This specimen includes other DNA sequences encoding the same CDR3. The V gene is TRBV12-3 or TRBV12-4, the J gene TRBJ1-1; D remains ambiguous. Trimming cost V 4 bases and J 1 base, with 7 bases left between them. This CDR3 spans 13 amino acids. CDR3 sequence: CASSSRQNTEAFF. The CDR3 coding sequence is TGTGCCAGCAGTTCCAGACAGAACACTGAAGCTTTCTTT.

The chain is built from TRBV15 and TRBJ1-4; 8 bases line up with TRBD1. The CDR3 runs to 14 residues. The V segment lost 0 bases and the J segment 6 bases; nucleotides outside the gene matches: 0. CDR1 LNHNV and CDR2 YYDKDF come from the germline V gene (reference sequence). The CDR3 sequence: CATSRETGDEKLFF. The CDR3 region has the DNA TGTGCCACCAGCAGAGAGACAGGGGATGAAAAACTGTTTTTT.

The CDR3 nucleotides read TGCAGTGCTAGTATTGGGGGGATTGGCGATTCACCCCTCCACTTT. Translating it yields CSASIGGIGDSPLHF. This sequence joins TRBV20-1 and TRBJ1-6, with D perhaps matching TRBD1 (5 bases). The CDR3 is 15 amino acids. The germline V gene encodes CDR1 DFQATT and CDR2 SNEGSKA (reference sequence). V gave up 3 bases and J gave up 8 bases, with 17 bases separating them.

This clone was detected only a few times. The chain couples TRBV30 to TRBJ1-4; D is perhaps TRBD1 (6 bases). Between the trimmed V and J ends, which lost 0 bases and 11 bases, there was a span of 22 bases. Germline assignment: CDR1 GTSNPN and CDR2 SVGIG (reference sequence). CDR3 length equals 16 residues. CDR3 bases: TGTGCCTGGAGTGTCCCTGGACAGTCCTCTTTGGGGAAACTGTTTTTT. Amino acids: CAWSVPGQSSLGKLFF.

The rearrangement links TRBV18 to TRBJ2-3; the match to TRBD2 covers 9 bases. CDR3 length: 14 residues. CDR1 and CDR2 from the germline V gene are KGHSH and LQKENI. V shed 4 bases, J shed 6 bases, and the junction held 5 bases outside the gene matches. Written as DNA, the CDR3 is TGTGCCAGCTCACAGGGACTAGCCCCGGATACGCAGTATTTT. Amino acid sequence: CASSQGLAPDTQYF.

V usage is TRBV6-2 or TRBV6-3 and J usage is TRBJ2-5, with 9 bases lining up with TRBD1. V trimming: 4 bases; J trimming: 5 bases; junction bases outside the gene matches: 8. The CDR3 runs 15 residues. Germline-derived CDR1 and CDR2 are MNHEY and SVGEGT. The CDR3 nucleotides read TGTGCCAGCAGTTCCAGGACAGGGGCGGAGGAGACCCAGTACTTC. Protein sequence: CASSSRTGAEETQYF.

CDR3 loop: CASSGQVNSYEQYF. CDR3 in DNA: TGTGCCAGCAGCGGACAGGTTAACTCCTACGAGCAGTACTTC. This sequence joins TRBV5-4 and TRBJ2-7; TRBD1 matches 7 bases. The germline gives CDR1 SGHNT, CDR2 YYREEE (reference sequence). V lost 4 bases to trimming and J lost 0 bases; unmatched junction nucleotides: 4. The CDR3 has 14 amino acids. Full variable domain (remainder filled in from reference TRBV5-4 and TRBJ2-7): ETGVTQSPTHLIKTRGQQVTLRCSSQSGHNTVSWYQQALGQGPQFIFQYYREEENGRGNFPPRFSGLQFPNYSSELNVNALELDDSALYLCASSGQVNSYEQYFGPGTRLTVT.

V gene TRBV6-5 combines with J gene TRBJ2-7, with 8 bases that match TRBD2. The length of the CDR3 is 14 residues. With 1 base clipped from V and 5 bases from J, the junction kept 4 bases outside the gene matches. Germline V lookup: CDR1 MNHEY, CDR2 SVGAGI. CDR3: CASSYYGTRNEQYF. Here the CDR3 DNA reads TGTGCCAGCAGTTACTACGGGACTAGGAACGAGCAGTACTTC.

The chain couples TRBV10-3 to TRBJ1-2; D uncertain. The CDR3 runs 12 residues. Germline CDR1 is ENHRY and CDR2 is SYGVKD. Trimming took off 6 bases at V and 7 bases at J, with 12 bases between the two ends. The CDR3 DNA sequence: TGTGCCATCAGAAGGGAGGTTGCTGGCTACACCTTC. Residues: CAIRREVAGYTF.

This chain joins TRBV28 and TRBJ1-1, with D uncertain. There are 15 residues in the CDR3. Trimming took 5 bases from V and 1 from J, leaving 14 bases between them. From germline, CDR1 is MDHEN and CDR2 SYDVKM. The CDR3 here is CASSPLGTSNTEAFF. In DNA, the CDR3 is TGTGCCAGCAGTCCTCTAGGCACCTCGAACACTGAAGCTTTCTTT. The complete variable domain, with remaining parts taken from reference TRBV28 and TRBJ1-1, reads DVKVTQSSRYLVKRTGEKVFLECVQDMDHENMFWYRQDPGLGLRLIYFSYDVKMKEKGDIPEGYSVSREKKERFSLILESASTNQTSMYLCASSPLGTSNTEAFFGQGTRLTVV.

V is TRBV2 and J is TRBJ2-2; the match to TRBD1 covers 10 bases. After removal of 7 bases from V and 3 bases from J, the junction contained 5 bases not matched to a gene. CDR3 length equals 15 residues. Germline-derived CDR1 and CDR2 are SNHLY and FYNNEI. The CDR3 DNA is TGTGCCAGCACCCAGGACAGGGGGGACACCGGGGAGCTGTTTTTT. Protein: CASTQDRGDTGELFF.

The CDR3 DNA reads TGTGCCACCAGTGATGCATCTAGCGGGAGGGCCCGCAATGAGCAGTTCTTC. Its translation is CATSDASSGRARNEQFF. The rearrangement links TRBV24-1 to TRBJ2-1; 12 bases agree with TRBD2. The CDR3 spans 17 residues. The germline V gene encodes CDR1 KGHDR and CDR2 SFDVKD. Trimming at V came to 3 bases and at J to 6 bases, leaving 8 bases not matched to a gene.

The rearrangement links TRBV27 to TRBJ2-7, with TRBD2 identical over 14 bases. The CDR3 sequence is 15 residues long. Unmatched junction bases numbered 3, after V lost 5 bases and J lost 3 bases. Germline V gene lookup returns CDR1 MNHEY and CDR2 SMNVEV (reference sequence). As DNA, the CDR3 is TGTGCCAGCAGTGCGGGGACTAGCGGGAGCTACGAGCAGTACTTC. As protein: CASSAGTSGSYEQYF.